Sequencing of this T cell receptor beta chain was carried out in a study of T cells in Graves' hyperthyroidism and ophthalmopathy. Across the study: The authors collected peripheral blood at initial diagnosis, before any treatment. Study outcomes and limitations: Appearing also in blood were most of the thyroid clonotypes expanded above 0.001.

Patients counted as stable if ophthalmopathy did not develop within 18 months. Source material for PBMCs was over 7.5 ml fresh peripheral blood. This clonotype occurred a few times. Antigen specificity is unknown. RNA transcripts provided the source from which TCR beta CDR3 regions were amplified. HTBI primers drove first-round RT-PCR of the TCR CDR3. TCRdb reprocessed the multiplex PCR reads via MiXCR and lists one record per CDR3 protein. The table includes 300,000 to 400,000 distinct CDR3 sequences, approximately 13% detected once. The origin of this receptor is a woman between 18 and 29 years old with Graves' hyperthyroidism. Material: blood.

The CDR3: CASSQISGTEYEQYF. In DNA, the CDR3 is TGTGCCAGCAGCCAGATATCCGGGACAGAATACGAGCAGTACTTC. This sequence joins TRBV7-9 and TRBJ2-7; 7 bases are a match to TRBD1. The CDR3 is 15 amino acids. Germline CDR1 SEHNR, CDR2 FQNEAQ (reference sequence). Trimming at V came to 5 bases and at J to 4 bases, leaving 11 bases not matched to a gene.